These 3 T cell receptor beta chains were all obtained from the same sample, sequenced in a study of regulatory T cells in long-lasting Graves disease. To make TCR beta libraries, researchers used iRepertoire HTBI primers and Arm-PCR of CDR3 regions. Via MiXCR, TCRdb re-called the multiplex PCR reads, giving one row per CDR3 protein. Of roughly 500,000 distinct CDR3 sequences in the sample, less than 25% were seen once. Sample time point: persistent/refractory GD, antithyroid drugs over 5 years with positive TRAb. Scientists built the TCR library using RNA that was extracted from PBMCs. The sequenced sample was peripheral blood mononuclear cells (PBMCs), obtained when the disease was refractory, from a patient treated with antithyroid drugs. The receptor set was obtained from a female donor with Graves disease.

In its sample, this clonotype was seen many times. DNA of the CDR3: TGTGCCAGCAGTAACCGGGACAGGGGTTACTACGAGCAGTACTTC. Translation: CASSNRDRGYYEQYF. The rearrangement uses TRBV11-2 and TRBJ2-7; 10 bases match TRBD1. This CDR3 has 15 residues. After removal of 6 bases from V and 3 bases from J, the junction contained 8 bases not matched to a gene. Per germline, CDR1 SGHAT and CDR2 FQNNGV. Complete variable domain (other parts from reference TRBV11-2 and TRBJ2-7): EAGVAQSPRYKIIEKRQSVAFWCNPISGHATLYWYQQILGQGPKLLIQFQNNGVVDDSQLPKDRFSAERLKGVDSTLKIQPAKLEDSAVYLCASSNRDRGYYEQYFGPGTRLTVT.

This clonotype was counted only a few times. The chain carries TRBV19 and TRBJ1-1; D gene unclear. The CDR3 runs 16 residues. The V and J ends lost 2 bases and 1 base respectively, with 14 bases between them. Per the germline V gene, CDR1 is LNHDA and CDR2 is SQIVND (reference sequence). The CDR3, as DNA: TGTGCCAGTAGTATACGCGGTGTGGAGAGGAACACTGAAGCTTTCTTT. Its translation: CASSIRGVERNTEAFF.

This clonotype was seen only a few times. V and J are TRBV27 and TRBJ2-2; tentatively, D is TRBD1 or TRBD2 (5 bases each). Germline V gene lookup returns CDR1 MNHEY and CDR2 SMNVEV (reference sequence). The V and J ends lost 2 bases and 7 bases respectively, with 11 bases between them. The CDR3 totals 14 residues. Here the CDR3 reads CASSLQGGGGELFF. CDR3 DNA sequence: TGTGCCAGCAGTTTACAGGGTGGGGGCGGGGAGCTGTTTTTT.